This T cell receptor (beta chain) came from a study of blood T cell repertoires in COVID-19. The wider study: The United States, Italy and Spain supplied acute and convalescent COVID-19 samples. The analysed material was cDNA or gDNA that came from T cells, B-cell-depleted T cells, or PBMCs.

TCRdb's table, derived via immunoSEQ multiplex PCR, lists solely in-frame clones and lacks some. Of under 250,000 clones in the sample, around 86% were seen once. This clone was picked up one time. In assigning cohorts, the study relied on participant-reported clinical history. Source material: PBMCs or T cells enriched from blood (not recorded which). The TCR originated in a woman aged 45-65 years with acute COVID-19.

For the CDR3, the DNA is TGTGCCAGCTCACACGGGGAAAGCAATCAGCCCCAGCATTTT. It codes for CASSHGESNQPQHF. The rearrangement links TRBV18 to TRBJ1-5; the D is unclear. The CDR3 length is 14 residues. The germline V gene encodes CDR1 KGHSH and CDR2 LQKENI. Trimming stripped 4 bases from V and 1 base from J, with 8 bases between.